The sample holds many counts of the clone carrying this TCR beta chain. What it binds is unknown. The source of the sample is a study of T cell repertoires in cytomegalovirus infection. Overall study context: CMV infection plus the matching HLA type was flagged by public TCR beta signatures. Broader study findings: Individuals carrying CMV plus the relevant HLA were identified by cumulative frequency of public TCR beta families. HLA-C-restricted TCR beta clonotypes specific for CMV led the ex vivo response.

TCRdb called the reads again in MiXCR, with one record for every CDR3 protein. The table shows 290,000 or so distinct CDR3 sequences, with roughly a tenth occurring only once. The V gene's germline CDR1 is MDHEN and CDR2 SYDVKM. The V and J ends lost 3 bases and 6 bases, in that order; junction bases with no gene match: 3. The CDR3 spans 14 residues. The material sequenced was PBMCs. This TCR came from a human donor in good health (CMV status not recorded). Some clones in this sample may be carry-over from other donors' samples. The chain couples TRBV28 to TRBJ2-7, with TRBD1 identical over 12 bases. In DNA form, the CDR3 reads TGTGCCAGCAGTTTGGGACAGGGGGCAAGCGAGCAGTACTTC. It codes for CASSLGQGASEQYF.